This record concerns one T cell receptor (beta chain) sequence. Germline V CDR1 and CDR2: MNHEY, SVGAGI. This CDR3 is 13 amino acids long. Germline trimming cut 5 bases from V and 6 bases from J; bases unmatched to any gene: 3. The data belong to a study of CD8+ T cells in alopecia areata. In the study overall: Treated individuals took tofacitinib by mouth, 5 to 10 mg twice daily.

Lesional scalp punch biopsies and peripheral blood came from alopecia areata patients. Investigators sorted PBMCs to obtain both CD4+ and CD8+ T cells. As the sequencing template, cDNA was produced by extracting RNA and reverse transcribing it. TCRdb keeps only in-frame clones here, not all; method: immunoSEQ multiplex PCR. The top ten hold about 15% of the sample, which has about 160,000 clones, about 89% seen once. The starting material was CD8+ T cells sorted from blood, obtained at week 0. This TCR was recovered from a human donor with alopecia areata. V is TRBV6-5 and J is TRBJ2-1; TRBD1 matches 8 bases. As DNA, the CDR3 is TGTGCCAGCAGTCCAGGGGGCCCCAATGAGCAGTTCTTC. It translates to CASSPGGPNEQFF.